The TCR beta chain described here comes from a study of blood T cell repertoires in COVID-19. Study-wide context: COVID-19 samples collected from the United States, Italy and Spain covered acute and convalescent phases. The cDNA or gDNA used as material had been derived from T cells, B-cell-depleted T cells, or PBMCs.

Germline CDR1 is MNHNS and CDR2 is SASEGT. The length of the CDR3 is 12 residues. The V gene lost 3 bases and the J gene lost 5 bases, with 7 bases spanning the gap. Authors' analysis steps: For nucleated cells, counts were estimated from reference gene primer amplification. The repertoire was sequenced with immunoSEQ multiplex PCR; TCRdb's copy has only in-frame clones and lacks some. D and trimming come from the DNA, and the V and J calls and clone size come from that table. Here the sample spans some 45,000 clones, 91% being singletons. The sample holds a few counts of this clone. The rearrangement joins TRBV6-1 to TRBJ1-2; D call uncertain. This TCR came from an older man with active COVID-19. The sequenced sample consisted of peripheral blood. The CDR3 sequence is CASSEPVYGYTF. The CDR3 nucleotides are TGTGCCAGCAGTGAGCCAGTGTATGGCTACACCTTC.